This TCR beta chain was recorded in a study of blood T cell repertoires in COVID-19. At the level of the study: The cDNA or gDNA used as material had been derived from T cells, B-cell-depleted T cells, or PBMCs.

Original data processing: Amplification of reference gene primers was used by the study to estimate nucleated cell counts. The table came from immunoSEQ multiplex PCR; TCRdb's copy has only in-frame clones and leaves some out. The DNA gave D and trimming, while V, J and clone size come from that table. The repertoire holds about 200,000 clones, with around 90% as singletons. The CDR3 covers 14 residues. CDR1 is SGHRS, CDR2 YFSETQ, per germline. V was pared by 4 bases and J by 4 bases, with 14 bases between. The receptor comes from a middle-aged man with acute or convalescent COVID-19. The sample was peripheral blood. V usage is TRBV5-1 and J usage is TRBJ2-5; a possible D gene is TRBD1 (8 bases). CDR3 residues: CASSADREGETQYF. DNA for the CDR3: TGCGCCAGCAGCGCGGACAGGGAGGGAGAGACCCAGTACTTC. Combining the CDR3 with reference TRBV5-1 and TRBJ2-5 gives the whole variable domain KAGVTQTPRYLIKTRGQQVTLSCSPISGHRSVSWYQQTPGQGLQFLFEYFSETQRNKGNFPGRFSGRQFSNSRSEMNVSTLELGDSALYLCASSADREGETQYFGPGTRLLVL.